The clone carrying this TCR beta chain was seen a single time. Reverse transcription used roughly 0.45 to 1 ug RNA and random hexamers. TCRdb processed the immunoSEQ multiplex PCR reads anew with MiXCR; each CDR3 protein has one entry. This table holds roughly 200,000 distinct CDR3 sequences, roughly 94% found once. The ends lost 3 bases at V and 5 bases at J; junction bases unmatched: 23. CDR1 is MNHEY, CDR2 SMNVEV, per germline (reference sequence). The CDR3 runs 21 residues. Negative isolation was applied to CD8+ and CD4+ T cells, and FACS enrichment was applied to TEMRA cells. These data originate in a study of CD8 T cells in Susac syndrome.

This TCR was sampled from a human donor in good health. The sample consisted of CD4+ T cells from PBMCs. V usage is TRBV27 and J usage is TRBJ2-5, with 11 bases fitting TRBD2. The CDR3: CASSLSRDQVPGLAESETQYF. The CDR3 DNA follows: TGTGCCAGCAGTTTGAGCCGGGACCAGGTCCCGGGACTAGCGGAGTCGGAGACCCAGTACTTC.